Listed below are T cell receptor beta chains from one sample, sequenced in a study of early T cells in non-severe SARS-CoV-2 infection. MiXCR, run by TCRdb on the 5' RACE reads, gives a single entry per CDR3 protein. The sample lists tens of thousands of distinct CDR3 sequences, approximately 13% occurring once. The material sequenced was whole blood. Receptor source: an adult who was a healthcare worker with PCR-confirmed SARS-CoV-2 infection or an uninfected control (not recorded which). The CDR3 runs from the conserved cysteine through the conserved F or W. A D gene is named only where the DNA matches it firmly. Clone size, where shown, is once, few, many, or a class for clones that have expanded.

cdr3_nt cdr3_aa v_call clone_size d_call j_call
TGTGCCAGCAGCTCCGGGACAGAGCCCTACGAGCAGTACTTC CASSSGTEPYEQYF TRBV7-9 few TRBD1 TRBJ2-7
TGCAGCGTTGAGAACCGGAACACCGGGGAGCTGTTTTTT CSVENRNTGELFF TRBV29-1 - - TRBJ2-2
TGCAGCGTGGAATACCGGGACGCCTTGGGGGCTTTCTTT CSVEYRDALGAFF TRBV29-1 - - TRBJ1-1
TGTGCCTGTCCCGGGAAAGGGGCGCGCTATGGCTACACCTTC CACPGKGARYGYTF TRBV30 many - TRBJ1-2
TGCAGTGCTTTTCTAGCGGGGCCAGGAGATACGCAGTATTTT CSAFLAGPGDTQYF TRBV20-1 many TRBD2 TRBJ2-3
TGTGCCAGCAGCCTAAACAGGGCGGATCCGCAGTATTTT CASSLNRADPQYF TRBV7-9 many - TRBJ2-3
TGCAGCGTTGAGAAGGCTTTGAACACTGAAGCTTTCTTT CSVEKALNTEAFF TRBV29-1 many - TRBJ1-1
TGTGCCAGCAGTTACTCACGGGACAGGGGGACAGATACGCAGTATTTT CASSYSRDRGTDTQYF TRBV6-5 few TRBD1 TRBJ2-3
TGTGCCAGCAGCCCCGAGAACACCGGGGAGCTGTTTTTT CASSPENTGELFF TRBV7-9 many - TRBJ2-2
TGTGCCAGCAGGAGGGTCGGACACACCAATGAGCAGTTCTTC CASRRVGHTNEQFF TRBV28 many - TRBJ2-1
TGTGCCAGCAGCCACTTATCCGGGGAGCTGTTTTTT CASSHLSGELFF TRBV3-1 many - TRBJ2-2
TGTGCCAGCAGCTCCCTGACTAGCCGGAATGAAAAACTGTTTTTT CASSSLTSRNEKLFF TRBV13 - - TRBJ1-4
TGTGCCAGCTCAATGGACCAGGACGGGTACTATGGCTACACCTTC CASSMDQDGYYGYTF TRBV18 many - TRBJ1-2
TGCAGTGCTCTACAGGGAGGACTCGGAAACACCATATATTTT CSALQGGLGNTIYF TRBV20-1 many - TRBJ1-3
TGTGCCAGCAGTTTAAAGACTCTTAATGAGCAGTTCTTC CASSLKTLNEQFF TRBV27 - - TRBJ2-1
TGTGTCAGCAGCCCCACCCACCCGGGACTAGCGGGAGCTACTGGTGAGCAGTTCTTC CVSSPTHPGLAGATGEQFF TRBV11-2 - TRBD2 TRBJ2-1
TGTGCCAGCAGCCTCCGACCGGGACTAGCGGGCCGAAGCTCCTACAATGAGCAGTTCTTC CASSLRPGLAGRSSYNEQFF TRBV3-1 few TRBD2 TRBJ2-1
TGTGCCAGCAGTTCGCACGGGGGCGCCGGGAATGAGCAGTTCTTC CASSSHGGAGNEQFF TRBV28 many - TRBJ2-1
TGTGCCAGCAAACCACCAGGGGGACAGTACAATGAGCAGTTCTTC CASKPPGGQYNEQFF TRBV6-6 many TRBD1 TRBJ2-1
TGTGCCAGCAGCTTGGCCTCTCACGAGCAGTACTTC CASSLASHEQYF TRBV5-6 - - TRBJ2-7